The clone carrying this T cell receptor (beta chain) was observed a few times. Antigen specificity is unknown. The CDR3 runs to 14 residues. Germline CDR1 is SGDLS and CDR2 is YYNGEE. Trimming pared 4 bases from V and 7 bases from J, leaving 14 bases between. These data are taken from a study of OX40 agonist ivuxolimab in advanced cancers. In the study overall: Patients received ivuxolimab, an intravenous treatment, every 2 weeks at 0.01 to 10 mg/kg. With a range of roughly 23 to 85, age averaged approximately 60 years, and around 83% were male.

Overall study results and limits: Partial responders treated at 0.1-3.0 mg/kg exhibited clonal expansion among the lowest measured. Fewer expanded clones were found on average in CD4+ than in CD8+ T cells.

TCRdb's table, derived via immunoSEQ multiplex PCR, lists solely in-frame clones and lacks some. Among around 150,000 clones, approximately 94% were seen once, and the ten largest hold about 0.31%. This TCR came from an adult with an advanced solid tumor such as melanoma, head and neck, liver or kidney cancer. Here the sequenced sample was CD4+ or CD8+ T cells sorted from blood, taken in a trial of the OX40 agonist ivuxolimab. The genes are TRBV9 and TRBJ2-2, with a tentative D call TRBD2 (6 bases). The CDR3 loop is CASSPTAEGGELFF. The CDR3 DNA reads as TGTGCCAGCAGCCCCACCGCGGAGGGCGGGGAGCTGTTTTTT.